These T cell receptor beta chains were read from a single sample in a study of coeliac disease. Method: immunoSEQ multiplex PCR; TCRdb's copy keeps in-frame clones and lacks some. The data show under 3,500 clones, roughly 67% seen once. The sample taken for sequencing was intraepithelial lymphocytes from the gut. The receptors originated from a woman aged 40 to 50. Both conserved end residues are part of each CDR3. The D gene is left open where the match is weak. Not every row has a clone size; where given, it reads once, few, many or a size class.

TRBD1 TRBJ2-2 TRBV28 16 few CASSYPGQENTGELFF TGTGCCAGCAGTTACCCGGGACAGGAGAACACCGGGGAGCTGTTTTTT
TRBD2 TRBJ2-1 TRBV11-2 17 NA CASSLEFRTSAYNEQFF TGTGCCAGCAGCTTAGAGTTCCGGACTAGCGCCTACAATGAGCAGTTCTTC
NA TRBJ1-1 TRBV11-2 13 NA CASSLYQYTEAFF TGTGCCAGCAGCTTATACCAGTACACTGAAGCTTTCTTT
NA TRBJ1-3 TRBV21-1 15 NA CASSTQTSSGNTIYF TGTGCCAGCAGCACACAGACAAGCTCTGGAAACACCATATATTTT
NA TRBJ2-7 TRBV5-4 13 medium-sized CASSRNRLREQYF TGTGCCAGCAGTAGAAACAGGTTGCGCGAGCAGTACTTC
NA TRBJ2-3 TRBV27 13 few CASSSFLPDTQYF TGTGCCAGCAGTTCCTTCCTCCCAGATACGCAGTATTTT
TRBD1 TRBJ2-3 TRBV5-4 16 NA CASSLYKGASTDTQYF TGTGCCAGCAGCTTGTATAAGGGGGCTAGCACAGATACGCAGTATTTT
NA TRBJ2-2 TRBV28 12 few CASTHSPGELFF TGTGCCAGCACCCACAGTCCCGGGGAGCTGTTTTTT
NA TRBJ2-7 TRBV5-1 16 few CASSLTGLGGTYEQYF TGCGCCAGCAGCTTGACGGGTCTTGGGGGCACCTACGAGCAGTACTTC
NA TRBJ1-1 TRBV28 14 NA CASSLYRQNTEAFF TGTGCCAGCAGTTTATATCGACAGAACACTGAAGCTTTCTTT
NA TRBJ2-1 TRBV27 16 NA CASSLVGELPYNEQFF TGTGCCAGCAGTTTAGTAGGGGAACTACCCTACAATGAGCAGTTCTTC
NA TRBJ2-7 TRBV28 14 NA CASSRGGGTYEQYF TGTGCCAGCAGCAGAGGGGGGGGAACCTACGAGCAGTACTTC
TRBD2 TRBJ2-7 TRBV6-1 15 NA CASSGLAGTGSKQYF TGTGCCAGCAGTGGACTAGCGGGAACGGGGTCGAAGCAGTACTTC
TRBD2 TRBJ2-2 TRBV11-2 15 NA CASTISGRAIGELFF TGTGCCAGCACCATAAGCGGGAGGGCCATCGGGGAGCTGTTTTTT
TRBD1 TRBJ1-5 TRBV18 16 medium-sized CASSPETGALNQPQHF TGTGCCAGCTCACCAGAGACAGGGGCCTTGAATCAGCCCCAGCATTTT
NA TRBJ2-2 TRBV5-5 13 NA CASSLDSTGELFF TGTGCCAGCAGCTTGGACAGCACCGGGGAGCTGTTTTTT
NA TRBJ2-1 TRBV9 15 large CASSFETSLSNEQFF TGTGCCAGCAGCTTTGAAACTAGTTTGTCCAATGAGCAGTTCTTC
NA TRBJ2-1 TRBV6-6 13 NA CASSSQLADEQFF TGTGCCAGCAGTTCGCAACTAGCAGATGAGCAGTTCTTC
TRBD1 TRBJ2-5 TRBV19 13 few CASSTQGWETQYF TGTGCCAGTAGCACACAGGGGTGGGAGACCCAGTACTTC
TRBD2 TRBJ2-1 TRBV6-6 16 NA CASSYSSGSSYNEQFF TGTGCCAGCAGTTACTCGAGCGGGAGCTCCTACAATGAGCAGTTCTTC
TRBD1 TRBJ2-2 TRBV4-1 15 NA CASSQGTGDTGELFF TGCGCCAGCAGCCAAGGGACAGGGGACACCGGGGAGCTGTTTTTT
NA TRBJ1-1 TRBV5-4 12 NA CASSDRYSEAFF TGTGCCAGCAGCGACAGATACAGTGAAGCTTTCTTT
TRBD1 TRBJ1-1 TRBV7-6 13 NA CASSRDRGAEAFF TGTGCCAGCAGCCGGGACAGGGGGGCTGAAGCTTTCTTT
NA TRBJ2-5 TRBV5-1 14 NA CASSATPGAETQYF TGCGCCAGCAGCGCAACCCCAGGGGCCGAGACCCAGTACTTC
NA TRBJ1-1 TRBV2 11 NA CASSYDSEAFF TGTGCCAGCAGTTACGACAGTGAAGCTTTCTTT
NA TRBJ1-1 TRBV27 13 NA CAVARKGDTEAFF TGTGCCGTCGCCCGGAAGGGGGATACTGAAGCTTTCTTT
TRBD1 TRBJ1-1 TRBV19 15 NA CASSWGDRFGTEAFF TGTGCCAGTAGCTGGGGGGACAGATTCGGCACTGAAGCTTTCTTT
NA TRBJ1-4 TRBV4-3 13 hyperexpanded CASSQDSDEKLFF TGCGCCAGCAGCCAAGATAGCGATGAAAAACTGTTTTTT
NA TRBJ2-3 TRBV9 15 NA CASSGAATSTDTQYF TGTGCCAGCAGTGGGGCGGCAACTAGCACAGATACGCAGTATTTT
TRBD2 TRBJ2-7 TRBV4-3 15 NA CASSPTSGRDYEQYF TGCGCCAGCAGCCCTACTAGCGGGAGGGACTACGAGCAGTACTTC
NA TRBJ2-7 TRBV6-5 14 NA CASRAGAGAYEQYF TGTGCCAGCAGGGCGGGGGCGGGAGCTTACGAGCAGTACTTC
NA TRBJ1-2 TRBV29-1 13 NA CSVEDRQGSGYTF TGCAGCGTTGAAGATCGGCAGGGTAGCGGCTACACCTTC
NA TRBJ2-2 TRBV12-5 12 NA CASGFSAGRLFF TGTGCTAGTGGTTTCTCGGCAGGGCGGCTGTTTTTT
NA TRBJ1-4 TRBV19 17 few CASSIRGRNATNEKLFF TGTGCCAGTAGTATTAGGGGCCGAAATGCAACTAATGAAAAACTGTTTTTT
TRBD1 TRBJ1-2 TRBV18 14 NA CASSPPEGGNGYTF TGTGCCAGCTCACCACCGGAAGGGGGCAATGGCTACACCTTC
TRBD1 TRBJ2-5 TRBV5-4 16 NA CASSSGQGTTKETQYF TGTGCCAGCAGCTCTGGACAGGGGACTACCAAAGAGACCCAGTACTTC
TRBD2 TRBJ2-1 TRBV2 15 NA CASSITSGRADEQFF TGTGCCAGCAGTATAACTAGCGGGAGGGCCGATGAGCAGTTCTTC
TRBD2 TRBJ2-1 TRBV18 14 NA CASSPAGGLNEQFF TGTGCCAGCTCACCGGCGGGAGGTCTCAATGAGCAGTTCTTC
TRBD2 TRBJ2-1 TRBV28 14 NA CASSILAGSNEQFF TGTGCCAGCAGTATACTAGCGGGGTCCAATGAGCAGTTCTTC
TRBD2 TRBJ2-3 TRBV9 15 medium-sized CASSSTSGSTDTQYF TGTGCCAGCAGCTCCACTAGCGGAAGCACAGATACGCAGTATTTT
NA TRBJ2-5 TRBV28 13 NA CASNRVAQETQYF TGTGCCAGCAACCGGGTGGCTCAAGAGACCCAGTACTTC
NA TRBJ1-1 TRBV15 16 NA CATSPDDRSKNTEAFF TGTGCCACCAGCCCGGATGACAGGTCCAAGAACACTGAAGCTTTCTTT
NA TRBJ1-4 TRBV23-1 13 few CASSQDSDEKLFF TGCGCCAGCAGCCAAGATAGCGATGAAAAACTGTTTTTT
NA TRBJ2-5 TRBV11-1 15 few CASRGRQGFQETQYF TGTGCCAGCAGAGGCAGGCAGGGATTCCAAGAGACCCAGTACTTC
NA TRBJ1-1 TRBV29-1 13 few CSLGREENTEAFF TGCAGCTTGGGGAGGGAGGAGAACACTGAAGCTTTCTTT
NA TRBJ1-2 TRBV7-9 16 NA CASSFGPRGWRVPATF TGTGCCAGCAGCTTCGGCCCTAGAGGCTGGAGGGTCCCCGCCACCTTC
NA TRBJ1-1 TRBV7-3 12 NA CASSSLQGKAFF TGTGCCAGCAGCTCCCTACAGGGAAAGGCTTTCTTT
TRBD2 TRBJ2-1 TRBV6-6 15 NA CASSYGTTGYNEQFF TGTGCCAGCAGTTACGGGACTACCGGGTACAATGAGCAGTTCTTC
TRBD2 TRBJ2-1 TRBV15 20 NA CATSRGGGLAGAYSYNEQFF TGTGCCACCAGCAGAGGAGGAGGACTAGCGGGAGCCTACTCCTACAATGAGCAGTTCTTC
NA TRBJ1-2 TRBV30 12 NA CAWSAGFYGYTF TGTGCCTGGAGCGCGGGGTTCTATGGCTACACCTTC
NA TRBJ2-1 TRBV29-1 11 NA CSALRSNEQFF TGCAGCGCCCTGAGGTCCAATGAGCAGTTCTTC
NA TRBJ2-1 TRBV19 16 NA CASSMGGNPFYNEQFF TGTGCCAGTAGTATGGGCGGGAACCCTTTCTACAATGAGCAGTTCTTC
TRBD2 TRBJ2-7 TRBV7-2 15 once CASSLRTSGNHEQYF TGTGCCAGCAGCCTCAGGACTAGCGGGAACCACGAGCAGTACTTC